The sequence of this TCR beta chain was determined in a study of blood T cell repertoires in COVID-19. Study-level information: COVID-19 samples, acute and convalescent, were from the United States, Italy and Spain.

Germline V gene sequence: CDR1 GTSNPN, CDR2 SVGIG (reference sequence). The V end lost 5 bases, the J end lost 3 bases, and 14 bases lay between the germline ends. The CDR3 is 14 amino acids. Participants reported their clinical history, and cohort assignment relied on those reports. Recovery among Cohort 3 donors was established by two negative PCRs, clearance, or symptom resolution. In the original processing: For nucleated cells, counts were estimated from reference gene primer amplification. Clones were read by immunoSEQ multiplex PCR, and TCRdb kept only the in-frame ones, dropping some. V and J calls and clone size come straight from that table; D and trimming were deduced from the DNA. The data contain 300,000 to 450,000 clones, over 75% of them singletons.

The source of this sequence is a woman under 40 who had recovered from COVID-19. Sequencing used PBMCs or T cells enriched from blood (not recorded which). The chain employs TRBV30 and TRBJ2-1, with unresolved D. CDR3 DNA: TGTGCCTGGTTTAAGCCCGCCTACTACAATGAGCAGTTCTTC. This codes for CAWFKPAYYNEQFF.